Sequencing of this T cell receptor (beta chain) was carried out in a study of technical replicates of blood from a few donors. TCRdb's table, derived via immunoSEQ multiplex PCR, lists solely in-frame clones and lacks some. This table holds over 50,000 clones, approximately 86% found once. The germline V gene encodes CDR1 MNHEY and CDR2 SVGAGI. V lost 2 bases, J lost 6 bases, and 7 bases stayed unmatched. CDR3 length equals 16 residues. This chain joins TRBV6-5 and TRBJ2-1; TRBD2 matches at 10 bases. Sequences were obtained from PBMCs. The TCR was taken from a human donor in good health. Some clones in this sample may be carry-over from other donors' samples. Here the CDR3 reads CASSYDLAGATNEQFF. The CDR3 nucleotides read TGTGCCAGCAGTTACGACCTAGCGGGAGCAACCAATGAGCAGTTCTTC.